This T cell receptor (beta chain) came from a study of blood T cell repertoires in COVID-19. The authors' processing: Estimation of nucleated cell counts was performed using reference gene primer amplification. Here immunoSEQ multiplex PCR was the method, and the copy in TCRdb shows in-frame clones only, minus some. The V and J calls and clone size were taken over from that table, and D and trimming were inferred from the DNA. The sample contains 200,000 to 250,000 clones, approximately 82% of which appear only once. Trimming removed 1 base from V and 0 bases from J, with 9 bases in between. Germline CDR1 reads SEHNR; CDR2 reads FQNEAQ (reference sequence). This CDR3 has 16 residues.

This clonotype was sampled from a woman aged 40 to 50 with acute or convalescent COVID-19. The rearrangement joins TRBV7-9 to TRBJ2-2, with D hard to call. Sequences were obtained from peripheral blood. CDR3 coding DNA: TGTGCCAGCAGCTTAGGTAGCCTAGCGAACACCGGGGAGCTGTTTTTT. This gives the protein CASSLGSLANTGELFF.